The 18 T cell receptor beta chains presented below share a single source sample, sequenced in a study of OX40 agonist ivuxolimab in advanced cancers. Produced via immunoSEQ multiplex PCR; TCRdb's table is partial and in-frame only. The sample carries 39,000 or so clones, 80% to 90% recorded once. The specimen was CD4+ or CD8+ T cells sorted from blood, collected in a trial of the OX40 agonist ivuxolimab. These receptors all stem from an adult with an advanced solid tumor such as melanoma, head and neck, liver or kidney cancer.

The chain carries TRBV11-2 and TRBJ1-4; the D gene is possibly TRBD1 (5 bases). The germline CDR1 and CDR2 sequences are SGHAT and FQNNGV. This CDR3 has 16 amino acids. Trimming left V 5 bases short and J 1 base short, with 14 bases between. In DNA, the CDR3 is TGTGCCAGCAGCCCACGCAGGGATCAAACTAATGAAAAACTGTTTTTT. It codes for CASSPRRDQTNEKLFF.

The rearrangement joins TRBV28 to TRBJ2-5; D is possibly TRBD2 (6 bases). The last part of the DNA fits TRBJ2-7 better; the J call may be wrong. The CDR3 extends over 14 amino acids. Looked up from germline, CDR1 is MDHEN and CDR2 is SYDVKM. CDR3 protein: CASTRFRTTSEQYF. CDR3 DNA: TGTGCCAGCACTCGCTTTAGGACTACTTCCGAGCAGTACTTC.

This clone has more than one count but fewer than ten. The V gene is TRBV5-1, the J gene TRBJ2-1; 9 nucleotides match TRBD1. The CDR3 has 15 residues. J gave up 2 bases and V 1 base, and 1 base lay outside the gene matches. Germline values: CDR1 SGHRS, CDR2 YFSETQ. CDR3 in amino acids: CASSLRDRAYNEQFF. The CDR3 coding sequence is TGCGCCAGCAGCTTGAGGGACAGGGCCTACAATGAGCAGTTCTTC.

This clone was seen only once. DNA for the CDR3: TGTGCCAGCAGCTTGCCACTAGCGGGAGTTCAAGAGACCCAGTACTTC. Protein sequence: CASSLPLAGVQETQYF. J is TRBJ2-5 and V is TRBV5-4; 11 bases match TRBD2. Trimming cost V 1 base and J 2 bases; bases outside gene matches: 4. Germline V lookup: CDR1 SGHNT, CDR2 YYREEE (reference sequence). The CDR3 totals 16 residues.

This chain connects TRBV11-2 to TRBJ2-3; perhaps TRBD2 as D (7 bases). The CDR3 is 16 amino acids. CDR1 is SGHAT and CDR2 is FQNNGV in the germline V gene. Between the trimmed V and J ends, which lost 1 base and 2 bases, there was a span of 13 bases. The CDR3 nucleotides are TGTGCCAGCAGCTTAGCGGGGGGCCCGACCACAGATACGCAGTATTTT. Translating gives CASSLAGGPTTDTQYF.

In its sample, this clone was seen a few times. The V and J genes are TRBV2 and TRBJ1-1; D is perhaps TRBD1 (5 bases). The ends were cut back, 7 bases at V and 3 bases at J, with 9 bases in the middle. This CDR3 has 12 residues. Germline V gene data show CDR1 as SNHLY and CDR2 as FYNNEI. The CDR3 coding sequence is TGTGCCAGCAAACAGGATTACACTGAAGCTTTCTTT. Translated, it gives CASKQDYTEAFF.

The CDR3, as DNA: TGTGCCAGCAGCCGTAGCGGGGGAGGAACCGGGGAGCTGTTTTTT. Translating gives CASSRSGGGTGELFF. The chain combines TRBV7-9 with TRBJ2-2; 9 positions match TRBD2. Germline CDR1 is SEHNR and CDR2 is FQNEAQ (reference sequence). The CDR3 covers 15 residues. V was clipped by 5 bases and J by 5 bases; unmatched bases: 6.

This chain links TRBV10-3 with TRBJ2-5; 11 bases align to TRBD2. The length of the CDR3 is 15 residues. Unmatched junction bases numbered 6, after V lost 4 bases and J lost 5 bases. CDR1 ENHRY and CDR2 SYGVKD come from the germline V gene. CDR3: CAISGSGGAIETQYF. The CDR3 region has the DNA TGTGCCATCAGTGGTAGCGGGGGGGCCATTGAGACCCAGTACTTC.

J is TRBJ1-2 and V is TRBV10-3; 8 bases match TRBD1. The V gene's germline CDR1 is ENHRY and CDR2 SYGVKD. V shed 8 bases and J 0 bases; nucleotides not matched to a gene: 5. The CDR3 sequence is 14 residues long. The CDR3 sequence is CAIWTGFSNYGYTF. CDR3 coding DNA: TGTGCCATCTGGACAGGGTTTTCTAACTATGGCTACACCTTC.

V gene TRBV2 combines with J gene TRBJ2-7; tentative D call: TRBD2 (6 bases). V gave up 4 bases and J gave up 2 bases, with 6 bases separating them. The CDR3 is made up of 12 amino acids. Germline lookup yields CDR1 SNHLY and CDR2 FYNNEI. Here the CDR3 DNA reads TGTGCCAGCAGTGCTAGCGCCTACGAGCAGTACTTC. Translation gives CASSASAYEQYF.

This rearrangement joins TRBV4-2 to TRBJ2-7, with TRBD1 identical over 9 bases. The germline V gene encodes CDR1 LGHNA and CDR2 YNFKEQ. This CDR3 has 15 amino acids. The V gene end was trimmed by 6 bases and the J gene end by 4 bases; junction bases not matched to a gene: 10. The CDR3 sequence is CASRQGADPRYEQYF. The CDR3 DNA is TGTGCCAGCAGACAGGGGGCGGATCCGAGGTACGAGCAGTACTTC.

Worth noting for this clone: Other DNA sequences within the sample encode an identical CDR3. This chain connects TRBV7-2 to TRBJ1-2, with D hard to call. Germline CDR1 reads SGHTA; CDR2 reads FQGNSA. CDR3 length: 12 amino acids. V was pared by 1 base and J by 5 bases, with 5 bases between. For the CDR3, the DNA is TGTGCCAGCAGCTTAGAGGGTTATGGCTACACCTTC. Its protein product is CASSLEGYGYTF.

The rearrangement uses TRBV7-2 and TRBJ2-3; D is unresolved. This CDR3 comprises 14 residues. V gave up 1 base and J gave up 8 bases, with 13 bases separating them. Germline V gene sequence: CDR1 SGHTA, CDR2 FQGNSA. As DNA, the CDR3 is TGTGCCAGCAGCTTAGATATAGGGCCAGGTACGCAGTATTTT. Protein: CASSLDIGPGTQYF.

The chain links TRBV6-5 to TRBJ2-7; 9 bases map to TRBD1. J gave up 5 bases and V 6 bases, and 8 bases lay outside the gene matches. The CDR3 is 14 residues long. Germline values: CDR1 MNHEY, CDR2 SVGAGI. The CDR3 spells CASRFRDRVNEQYF. CDR3 nucleotides: TGTGCCAGCAGGTTCCGGGACAGGGTTAACGAGCAGTACTTC.

J is TRBJ1-3 and V is TRBV11-2; no definite D call. CDR1 and CDR2 (germline): SGHAT, FQNNGV. Trimming removed 5 bases from V and 4 bases from J, with 15 bases in between. The CDR3 is made up of 15 amino acids. The CDR3 loop is CASSLRPGKGNTIYF. For the CDR3, the DNA is TGTGCCAGCAGCCTCCGACCTGGGAAGGGAAACACCATATATTTT.

This sequence joins TRBV7-8 and TRBJ2-5, with TRBD2 identical over 10 bases. Germline values: CDR1 SGHVS, CDR2 FQNEAQ. This CDR3 is built from 16 residues. V gave up 1 base and J gave up 5 bases; unmatched junction bases: 7. The CDR3 region has the DNA TGTGCCAGCAGCTTAGAAAGCGGGGGGGCCGCTGAGACCCAGTACTTC. Translated, it gives CASSLESGGAAETQYF.

V is TRBV10-3 and J is TRBJ2-1; TRBD1 agrees at 8 bases. Germline CDR1 ENHRY, CDR2 SYGVKD. With 1 base clipped from V and 6 bases from J, the junction kept 11 bases outside the gene matches. The CDR3 covers 17 residues. This chain's CDR3 is CAISEWIRQGLGNEQFF. For the CDR3, the DNA is TGTGCCATCAGTGAGTGGATTCGACAGGGGCTAGGCAATGAGCAGTTCTTC.

This clone was found once. The chain links TRBV29-1 to TRBJ2-3; a possible D gene is TRBD2 (6 bases). CDR3 length equals 12 residues. From germline, CDR1 is SQVTM and CDR2 ANQGSEA. The V end was cut by 6 bases, the J end by 0 bases, with 7 bases between. The CDR3 DNA is TGCAGCGTGGACTATAGCACAGATACGCAGTATTTT. This codes for CSVDYSTDTQYF.